These 8 T cell receptor beta chains were sequenced from one sample in a study of blood T cells in healthy people across ages. Using a J-beta primer mix together with a sample-barcoded 5' primer, a second PCR was run for roughly 7 to 12 cycles. Each CDR3 protein is one row after TCRdb ran MiXCR on the 5' RACE reads. The sample lists 700,000 to 950,000 distinct CDR3 sequences; 40% to 45% were seen once. Sequencing was carried out using blood. The receptors shown here come from a woman aged 55-75 years in good health.

This clonotype was recorded only once. The chain employs TRBV25-1 and TRBJ2-1, with 10 bases aligning to TRBD1. The CDR3 extends over 16 amino acids. CDR1 is MGHDK and CDR2 is SYGVNS in the germline V gene. With 3 bases clipped from V and 10 bases from J, the junction kept 12 bases outside the gene matches. CDR3: CASSDPGTGVSYEQFF. The DNA of the CDR3 is TGTGCCAGCAGTGACCCCGGGACAGGGGTTTCCTACGAGCAGTTCTTC.

The chain combines TRBV6-2 or TRBV6-3 with TRBJ1-1; maybe TRBD1 (5 bases). From germline, CDR1 is MNHEY and CDR2 SVGEGT. The CDR3 is 14 residues long. Trimming pared 7 bases from V and 4 bases from J, leaving 16 bases between. CDR3 amino acids: CASILAGPSTEAFF. As DNA, the CDR3 is TGTGCCAGCATATTAGCGGGACCCAGCACTGAAGCTTTCTTT.

This clonotype came up once. The V call is TRBV18, the J call TRBJ2-2; D remains ambiguous. Germline V gives CDR1 KGHSH, CDR2 LQKENI. The length of the CDR3 is 15 residues. Trimming cost V 0 bases and J 0 bases, with 5 bases left between them. CDR3 sequence reads: CASSPPSANTGELFF. The CDR3 DNA reads TGTGCCAGCTCACCACCGTCTGCGAACACCGGGGAGCTGTTTTTT.

This sequence joins TRBV30 and TRBJ2-1; weak D call: TRBD2 (6 bases). CDR1 GTSNPN and CDR2 SVGIG come from the germline V gene (reference sequence). The CDR3 extends over 14 amino acids. Between the trimmed V and J ends, which lost 1 base and 10 bases, there was a span of 17 bases. For the CDR3, the DNA is TGTGCCTGGAGTGGCGATACAGCGGACTACGAGCAGTTCTTC. Translation: CAWSGDTADYEQFF.

CDR3 protein: CATRDSGTPYEQYF. The CDR3 DNA follows: TGTGCCACCAGAGACAGCGGGACTCCCTACGAGCAGTACTTC. The rearrangement links TRBV24-1 to TRBJ2-7; 7 nucleotides agree with TRBD2. The junction had 7 bases not matched to a gene; V was cut back by 7 bases and J by 2 bases. CDR1 is KGHDR and CDR2 is SFDVKD in the germline V gene. This CDR3 region has 14 residues.

This chain links TRBV10-3 with TRBJ1-2; a weak D match, TRBD1 (5 bases). This CDR3 spans 14 amino acids. Germline values: CDR1 ENHRY, CDR2 SYGVKD. Trimming removed 8 bases at V and 3 bases at J, with 16 bases between. CDR3 coding DNA: TGTGCCATCGGTCGCGACCCAGGGTACTATGGCTACACCTTC. As protein: CAIGRDPGYYGYTF.

This clonotype came up a few times. The chain couples TRBV29-1 to TRBJ2-7, with 8 bases fitting TRBD1. The trim removed 4 bases at V and 5 bases at J, leaving 7 bases unmatched. In germline, CDR1 is SQVTM, CDR2 ANQGSEA. This CDR3 comprises 13 residues. The CDR3 region is CSVGKAGGNEQYF. The DNA for the CDR3 is TGCAGCGTTGGGAAAGCAGGGGGCAACGAGCAGTACTTC.

This clonotype appeared a few times. V usage is TRBV7-2 and J usage is TRBJ2-7; TRBD1 agrees at 8 bases. This CDR3 is built from 15 residues. Germline lookup yields CDR1 SGHTA and CDR2 FQGNSA. With 5 bases clipped from V and 3 bases from J, the junction kept 9 bases outside the gene matches. The CDR3 nucleotides are TGTGCCAGCAGCCGCGACAGGGGCCTGCTCTACGAGCAGTACTTC. Its protein product is CASSRDRGLLYEQYF.